This T cell receptor beta chain was obtained from a study of PD-L1 blockade in urothelial cancer. The wider study: Study patients had been treated with 0 to 3 previous chemotherapy regimens.

Method: immunoSEQ multiplex PCR; TCRdb's copy keeps in-frame clones and lacks some. In the table there are about 80,000 clones, roughly 90% of which are singletons. CDR3 length equals 14 residues. Germline V gene lookup returns CDR1 SQVTM and CDR2 ANQGSEA. Trimming left V 5 bases short and J 2 bases short, with 14 bases between. V gene TRBV29-1 combines with J gene TRBJ2-3; D perhaps matches TRBD1 (6 bases). This sample comprised PBMCs, obtained around atezolizumab (anti-PD-L1) treatment. The clonotype was recovered from a woman aged 65 to 85 with urothelial cancer. CDR3: CSVSGQIDTDTQYF. CDR3 DNA sequence: TGCAGCGTTTCCGGACAGATCGACACAGATACGCAGTATTTT.